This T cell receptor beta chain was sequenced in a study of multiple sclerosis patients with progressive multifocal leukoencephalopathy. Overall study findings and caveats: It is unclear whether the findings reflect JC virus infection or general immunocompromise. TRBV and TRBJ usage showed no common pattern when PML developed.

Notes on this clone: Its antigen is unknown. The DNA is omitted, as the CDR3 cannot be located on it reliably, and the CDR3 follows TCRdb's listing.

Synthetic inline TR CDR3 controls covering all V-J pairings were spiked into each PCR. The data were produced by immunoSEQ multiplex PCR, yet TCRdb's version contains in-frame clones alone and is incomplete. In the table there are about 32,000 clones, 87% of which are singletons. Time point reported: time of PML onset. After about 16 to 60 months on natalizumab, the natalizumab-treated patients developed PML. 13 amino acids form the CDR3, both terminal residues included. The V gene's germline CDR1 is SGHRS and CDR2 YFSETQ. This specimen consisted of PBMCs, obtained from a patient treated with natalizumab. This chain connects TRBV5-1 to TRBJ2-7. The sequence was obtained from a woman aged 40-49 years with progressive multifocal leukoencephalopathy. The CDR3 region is CASSFASGTGRYF.